This T cell receptor (beta chain) emerged from a study of synovial regulatory T cells in juvenile arthritis. Study in general: A few patients were therapy-naive; more than five received methotrexate alone.

Regarding this clone: The target antigen is unknown.

The data were produced by immunoSEQ multiplex PCR, yet TCRdb's version contains in-frame clones alone and is incomplete. This table lists 9,700 or so clones. Patients were aged median 11.6 years with disease lasting median about 7 years. Notes on the study in general: Blood Treg cells that were inflammation-associated showed lower TCR diversity than other blood Treg cells.

There are 15 residues in the CDR3. This entry has no DNA. CDR1 LGHNA and CDR2 YSLEER come from the germline V gene. The chain joins TRBV4-3 to TRBJ1-5. What was sequenced was Treg cells from blood. As to subset: HLA-DR+ inflammation-associated blood Treg cells. The TCR sequence derives from a donor aged 2-30 years with juvenile idiopathic arthritis. CDR3 residues: CAGSQDLNRGTPQHF.